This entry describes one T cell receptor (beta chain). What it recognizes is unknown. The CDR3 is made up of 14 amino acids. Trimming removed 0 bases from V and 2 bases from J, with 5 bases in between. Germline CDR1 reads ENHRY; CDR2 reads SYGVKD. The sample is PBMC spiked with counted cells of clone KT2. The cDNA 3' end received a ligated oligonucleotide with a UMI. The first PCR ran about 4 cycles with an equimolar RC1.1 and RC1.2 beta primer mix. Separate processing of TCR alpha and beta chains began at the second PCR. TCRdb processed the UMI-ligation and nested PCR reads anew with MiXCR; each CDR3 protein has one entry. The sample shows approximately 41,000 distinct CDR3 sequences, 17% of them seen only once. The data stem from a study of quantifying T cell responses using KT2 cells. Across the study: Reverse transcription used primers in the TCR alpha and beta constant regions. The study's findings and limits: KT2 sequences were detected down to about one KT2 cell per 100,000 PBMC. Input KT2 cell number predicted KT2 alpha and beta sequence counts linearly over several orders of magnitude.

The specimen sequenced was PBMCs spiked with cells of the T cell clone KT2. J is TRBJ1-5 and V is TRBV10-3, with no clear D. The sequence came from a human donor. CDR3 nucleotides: TGTGCCATCAGTGAGTCAATAGGCAATCAGCCCCAGCATTTT. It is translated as CAISESIGNQPQHF.